The T cell receptor (beta chain) described here comes from a study of neurological immune-mediated disorders. As for time point: technical triplicate 3. Sorted libraries drew on approximately 980,000 CD4+ or CD8+ T cells. The authors made cDNA by 5'RACE with 10-nucleotide random UMIs. From the 5' RACE reads, TCRdb called clonotypes with MiXCR, one entry per CDR3 protein. The data show about 30,000 distinct CDR3 sequences, approximately 15% seen once. This clonotype has ten or more counts. Input material: CD4+ T cells from blood. This TCR was recovered from a female donor with HTLV-1-associated myelopathy (HAM/TSP).

The DNA of the CDR3 is TGCAGTGCTAATCGGGGCCCACGATCCGAGCAGTACTTC. It codes for CSANRGPRSEQYF. The rearrangement joins TRBV20-1 to TRBJ2-7; the D gene could be TRBD1 or TRBD2 (5 bases each). Looked up from germline, CDR1 is DFQATT and CDR2 is SNEGSKA (reference sequence). Trimming cost V 4 bases and J 6 bases, with 16 bases left between them. The CDR3 has 13 residues.